These 25 T cell receptor beta chains were sequenced from one sample in a study of blood T cell repertoires in COVID-19. Profiled with immunoSEQ multiplex PCR; TCRdb holds only in-frame clones, not every one. The data contain about 33,000 clones, 85% to 90% of them seen just once; the ten biggest clones take up roughly 6.3%. Sequenced: peripheral blood. The receptor source for this set is a human donor in a cohort sampled during active COVID-19.

The V and J genes are TRBV4-1 and TRBJ2-2, with 7 bases that match TRBD1. The CDR3 length is 17 residues. J gave up 3 bases and V 4 bases, and 11 bases lay outside the gene matches. Looked up from germline, CDR1 is MGHRA and CDR2 is YSYEKL. CDR3 in amino acids: CASSLTGVSADTGELFF. The CDR3 DNA is TGCGCCAGCAGCCTCACAGGGGTATCGGCCGACACCGGGGAGCTGTTTTTT.

The chain has TRBV19 and TRBJ1-2; no reliable D call. Germline V gene sequence: CDR1 LNHDA, CDR2 SQIVND (reference sequence). Trimming stripped 3 bases from V and 0 bases from J, with 8 bases between. The CDR3 sequence is 14 residues long. The chain's CDR3 is CASSILGANYGYTF. For the CDR3, the DNA is TGTGCCAGTAGTATTTTGGGAGCTAACTATGGCTACACCTTC.

The chain carries TRBV7-6 and TRBJ2-3; D possibly corresponds to TRBD1 (6 bases). Germline CDR1 and CDR2: SGHVS and FNYEAQ. CDR3 length: 17 residues. Trimming cost V 5 bases and J 5 bases, with 23 bases left between them. CDR3 protein: CASSPTPTGSGGDTQYF. CDR3 nucleotide sequence: TGTGCCAGCAGCCCCACCCCGACAGGCTCGGGTGGAGATACGCAGTATTTT.

The chain carries TRBV12-3 or TRBV12-4 and TRBJ1-5, with no clear D. V lost 3 bases and J lost 6, with 6 bases in between. CDR3 size: 12 residues. CDR3 protein: CASSFEGQPQHF. The CDR3 coding sequence is TGTGCCAGCAGTTTCGAGGGTCAGCCCCAGCATTTT.

The gene calls are TRBV5-4 and TRBJ1-2, with D possibly TRBD1 on 6 matching bases. The CDR3 runs 14 residues. The germline gives CDR1 SGHNT, CDR2 YYREEE (reference sequence). V lost 4 bases to trimming and J lost 2 bases, with 12 bases between them. As DNA, the CDR3 is TGTGCCAGCAGCAAAGGGGGAACCAACTATGGCTACACCTTC. This encodes CASSKGGTNYGYTF.

J is TRBJ2-5 and V is TRBV6-8, with D unclear. The CDR3 length is 14 residues. V dropped 6 bases and J dropped 0 bases, with 11 bases sitting between them. Germline V lookup: CDR1 MNHGY, CDR2 SAAAGT. For the CDR3, the DNA is TGTGCCAGCAGCACTCTATTCAACCAAGAGACCCAGTACTTC. Amino acid sequence: CASSTLFNQETQYF.

The chain combines TRBV29-1 with TRBJ1-1; no clear D gene. Per germline, CDR1 SQVTM and CDR2 ANQGSEA. The CDR3 loop spans 12 amino acids. Trimming took 7 bases from V and 1 from J, leaving 10 bases between them. The CDR3 sequence: CSGGPSNTEAFF. The CDR3 DNA reads as TGCAGCGGGGGTCCTTCGAACACTGAAGCTTTCTTT.

The chain couples TRBV3-1 (or the pseudogene TRBV3-2) to TRBJ1-4; 8 positions agree with TRBD1. The CDR3 has 14 amino acids. Losses at the gene ends were 10 bases for V and 0 bases for J; bases not matched to a gene: 4. Germline V gene data show CDR1 as LGHDT and CDR2 as YNNKEL (reference sequence). CDR3 DNA sequence: TGTGCCACCGGACAGGGATCAACTAATGAAAAACTGTTTTTT. This sequence encodes CATGQGSTNEKLFF.

The chain is built from TRBV24-1 and TRBJ2-5; no firm D call. CDR1 and CDR2 (germline): KGHDR, SFDVKD. CDR3 length equals 13 residues. Trimming left V 7 bases short and J 7 bases short, with 15 bases between. The CDR3: CATSSTPIGTQYF. The CDR3 bases are TGTGCCACCAGCTCGACTCCGATCGGGACCCAGTACTTC.

The genes are TRBV2 and TRBJ1-5, with D unresolved. The CDR3 runs to 13 residues. Per the germline V gene, CDR1 is SNHLY and CDR2 is FYNNEI. Trimming took off 5 bases at V and 9 bases at J, with 14 bases between the two ends. The CDR3 DNA sequence: TGTGCCAGCAGTTCTGACGGAGATCGGCCCCAGCATTTT. This encodes CASSSDGDRPQHF.

Here the CDR3 reads CASSCPLAEHTDTQYF. The CDR3 region has the DNA TGTGCCAGCAGCTGTCCTCTAGCGGAGCACACAGATACGCAGTATTTT. The chain joins TRBV5-4 to TRBJ2-3; the match to TRBD2 covers 7 bases. Trimming at V came to 3 bases and at J to 2 bases, leaving 9 bases not matched to a gene. The CDR3 spans 16 residues. Germline V lookup: CDR1 SGHNT, CDR2 YYREEE (reference sequence).

This rearrangement joins TRBV19 to TRBJ2-2; D unclear. Between the trimmed V and J ends, which lost 8 bases and 4 bases, there was a span of 11 bases. This CDR3 has 13 amino acids. CDR1 is LNHDA, CDR2 SQIVND, per germline (reference sequence). The CDR3 here is CASLPWPTGELFF. CDR3 bases: TGTGCCAGTCTCCCCTGGCCCACCGGGGAGCTGTTTTTT.

The chain has TRBV18 and TRBJ2-7; D might be TRBD2 (6 bases). The germline V and J ends were trimmed by 6 bases and 1 base, with 16 bases remaining between them. This CDR3 region has 15 residues. Per germline, CDR1 KGHSH and CDR2 LQKENI. CDR3 DNA sequence: TGTGCCAGCTCGAACCGGGACTTGCAGTCCTACGAGCAGTACTTC. It codes for CASSNRDLQSYEQYF.

The J gene is TRBJ2-3, the V gene TRBV19; a weak D match, TRBD1 (6 bases). V lost 5 bases, J lost 4 bases, and 13 bases lay in between. Germline loops: CDR1 LNHDA, CDR2 SQIVND (reference sequence). The CDR3 sequence is 14 residues long. This CDR3 is CASSLRGGADTQYF. CDR3 bases: TGTGCCAGTAGTCTCAGGGGTGGTGCAGATACGCAGTATTTT.

J is TRBJ1-1 and V is TRBV7-2, with D perhaps TRBD1 (6 bases). The CDR3 totals 16 residues. The germline V gene encodes CDR1 SGHTA and CDR2 FQGNSA. Between the trimmed V and J ends, which lost 5 bases and 3 bases, there was a span of 19 bases. This CDR3 is CASSPSQGILHTEAFF. The DNA for the CDR3 is TGTGCCAGCAGCCCCTCTCAGGGGATCCTCCACACTGAAGCTTTCTTT.

This chain joins TRBV9 and TRBJ2-6, with D unclear. V gave up 0 bases and J gave up 1 base, with 11 bases separating them. CDR1 SGDLS and CDR2 YYNGEE come from the germline V gene. This CDR3 is built from 17 residues. The CDR3 nucleotides are TGTGCCAGCAGCGTAGGGGTTTTGAGGTCTGGGGCCAACGTCCTGACTTTC. Residues: CASSVGVLRSGANVLTF.

V gene TRBV14 combines with J gene TRBJ1-5; D remains unclear. The CDR3 is 14 amino acids. Per the germline V gene, CDR1 is SGHDN and CDR2 is FVKESK. V lost 1 base and J 3 bases, leaving 7 bases between the germline ends. DNA of the CDR3: TGTGCCAGCAGCCAAGGAGGGAACAATCAGCCCCAGCATTTT. Protein: CASSQGGNNQPQHF.

Only a few counts were recorded for this clone. This chain links TRBV7-2 with TRBJ2-2; D unclear. The CDR3 sequence is 15 residues long. Germline values: CDR1 SGHTA, CDR2 FQGNSA. Trimming took off 5 bases at V and 4 bases at J, with 14 bases between the two ends. This CDR3 is CASSPAVTITGELFF. The DNA for the CDR3 is TGTGCCAGCAGCCCGGCGGTGACCATCACCGGGGAGCTGTTTTTT. Full variable domain (outside the CDR3, taken from reference TRBV7-2 and TRBJ2-2): GAGVSQSPSNKVTEKGKDVELRCDPISGHTALYWYRQSLGQGLEFLIYFQGNSAPDKSGLPSDRFSAERTGGSVSTLTIQRTQQEDSAVYLCASSPAVTITGELFFGEGSRLTVL.

The V gene is TRBV6-5, the J gene TRBJ2-7, with 7 bases identical to TRBD1. The CDR3 runs to 12 residues. Trimming at V came to 7 bases and at J to 3 bases, leaving 3 bases not matched to a gene. CDR1 and CDR2 from the germline V gene are MNHEY and SVGAGI. CDR3 loop: CASTDRSYEQYF. CDR3 DNA: TGTGCCAGCACGGACAGGAGCTACGAGCAGTACTTC.

This clone was detected only a few times. This sequence joins TRBV7-8 and TRBJ2-3; 9 positions match TRBD2. The CDR3 covers 15 residues. V lost 5 bases and J lost 5; bases outside the gene matches: 8. Looked up from germline, CDR1 is SGHVS and CDR2 is FQNEAQ. The CDR3 reads CASSLGGGAVDTQYF. In DNA form, the CDR3 reads TGTGCCAGCAGCCTAGGCGGGGGGGCGGTAGATACGCAGTATTTT.

The rearrangement joins TRBV20-1 to TRBJ2-5, with TRBD1 matching over 9 bases. J was trimmed by 2 bases and V by 3 bases; bases with no gene match: 13. The CDR3 covers 17 residues. Germline V gene data show CDR1 as DFQATT and CDR2 as SNEGSKA (reference sequence). The CDR3 loop is CSASRWGAGQGQETQYF. For the CDR3, the DNA is TGCAGTGCTAGTCGGTGGGGAGCGGGACAGGGTCAAGAGACCCAGTACTTC.

This chain connects TRBV5-1 to TRBJ1-5; weak D call: TRBD1 (6 bases). V shed 4 bases and J shed 6 bases, with 20 bases lying between them. Germline V gives CDR1 SGHRS, CDR2 YFSETQ. The CDR3 is made up of 16 amino acids. The CDR3 spells CASSQLPGASSQPQHF. The DNA for the CDR3 is TGCGCCAGCAGCCAGCTCCCAGGGGCATCAAGTCAGCCCCAGCATTTT. The whole variable domain, remainder taken from reference TRBV5-1 and TRBJ1-5, is KAGVTQTPRYLIKTRGQQVTLSCSPISGHRSVSWYQQTPGQGLQFLFEYFSETQRNKGNFPGRFSGRQFSNSRSEMNVSTLELGDSALYLCASSQLPGASSQPQHFGDGTRLSIL.

J is TRBJ2-5 and V is TRBV10-2, with D tentatively TRBD1 (6 bases). V lost 4 bases and J lost 5, with 11 bases in between. Germline CDR1 reads WSHSY; CDR2 reads SAAADI. The CDR3 runs to 13 residues. The CDR3 nucleotides read TGCGCCAGCAGTGCCTACAGGGTGGAGACCCAGTACTTC. This sequence encodes CASSAYRVETQYF.

V and J are TRBV12-5 and TRBJ2-2, with TRBD2 matching over 14 bases. The CDR3 totals 17 residues. V gave up 7 bases and J gave up 5 bases; unmatched junction bases: 9. In germline, CDR1 is LGHNT, CDR2 FRNRAP. This CDR3 is CASALGTSGRWTGELFF. The CDR3, as DNA: TGTGCTAGTGCCCTCGGGACTAGCGGGAGATGGACCGGGGAGCTGTTTTTT.

This CDR3 is CASSLGPRETQYF. The CDR3 region has the DNA TGTGCCAGCAGCTTAGGCCCCCGGGAGACCCAGTACTTC. The chain employs TRBV7-8 and TRBJ2-5; D unclear. Trimming left V 1 base short and J 5 bases short, with 8 bases between. The CDR3 totals 13 residues. The germline V gene has CDR1 SGHVS and CDR2 FQNEAQ.